The sequence of this TCR beta chain was determined in a study of control samples from healthy donors and cancer patients. The V gene's germline CDR1 is SGHTA and CDR2 FQGNSA. Trimming cost V 5 bases and J 2 bases; bases outside gene matches: 9. This CDR3 contains 15 residues. Profiling relied on immunoSEQ multiplex PCR, and the TCRdb table lists in-frame clones only, not all of them. The sample shows approximately 130,000 clones, roughly 87% of them seen only once. The sequenced material came from blood. J is TRBJ2-7 and V is TRBV7-2, with TRBD1 matching 7 bases. The receptor was isolated from a man aged 35-49 years in good health. The CDR3 DNA reads as TGTGCCAGCAGCCTCTCCGGACAGGCGACCTACGAGCAGTACTTC. Translated, it gives CASSLSGQATYEQYF.